This TCR beta chain was obtained from a study of cytomegalovirus exposure and HLA in healthy donors (dated by TCRdb to the late 2010s). The study in broad terms: According to an earlier analysis of several hundred of the donors, about 180 million T cells yielded over 90 million unique TCR beta sequences and 276 Gb of sequence data. To predict cytomegalovirus infection status, the study combined high-throughput TCR immunosequencing, statistical association of individual TCRs with disease status, and machine learning. Among 300 to 500 genotyped donors of the cohort, an average of roughly 230,000 unique TCR beta nucleotide sequences was sequenced per donor, of which 15% to 20% were non-productive. The study profiled the T cell repertoires of 666 subjects by immunosequencing and related them to cytomegalovirus serostatus. The study aimed to test whether cataloging public T cell receptors could reveal signatures of past pathogen exposure. Around 300 gigabases of sequencing data and roughly 90 million unique TCR sequences were included in an early release covering roughly 700 HLA-typed donors. HLA typing covered class I and class II loci at four-digit resolution. All discovery cohort repertoires had been generated on a single sequencing platform. Four to six DR-DQ haplotypes were handled as single units for association and clustering, since linkage in the cohort was strong. A later analysis re-examined previously published TCR beta repertoires from over 500 donors and added high-resolution HLA genotyping to investigate patterns of TCR occurrence. Of the roughly 390 genotyped donors, about 80% fell in the genetic ancestry cluster associated with self-reported Caucasian donors. Donor age, sex, ethnicity and CMV serostatus were collected together with the repertoire data. In a later genetic analysis, genome-wide SNP genotypes for about three fifths of the roughly 670 donors were used, and that subset was treated as a discovery cohort. The number of donors typed differed by locus, with roughly 620-630 for A, B, C, DRB1 and DQB1, around 560 for DQA1, some 570 for DPA1, and roughly 450 for DPB1. Rather than drawing on any new phenotypic data, the later analysis identified candidate immune exposures from TCR beta sequences and the way those sequences occurred across donors. An earlier analysis of some 600 of the donors applied high-throughput TCR beta sequencing to assess whether each TCR beta V gene segment acted as functional or pseudogenic. Along with the roughly 670-subject first cohort, a separate validation cohort of 120 different subjects was used. Paper-wide results and their limitations: Assigning TCR associations to individual alleles was difficult when HLA alleles, especially DR and DQ, strongly co-occurred. HLA typing was unavailable for some donors at each locus, so association tests used only the typed subset. Specific HLA alleles were associated with roughly 16,000 TCR beta sequences at a false discovery rate of 0.05 in a later analysis. In a later genetic analysis, a missense DCLRE1C variant was associated with V-gene and J-gene trimming of TCR beta chains, and the association was replicated in an independent cohort. Sequencing depth was assumed to be roughly uniform across donors in the presence/absence analyses, though that assumption may not hold. Some IMGT-functional V segments, including TRBV6-2 and TRBV6-3, could not be distinguished by the 87-base-pair reads and were therefore excluded. The authors suggested that the approach could potentially be generalized to other disease states and immunological phenotypes. Because counts were too low, roughly 17 rarely observed V segments, including chromosome 9 orphons, were left out of the earlier analysis of 500 to 650 of the donors. In an earlier analysis of 587 of the donors, most TCR beta V segments appeared in productive rearrangements about 87% or about 30% of the time, broadly matching IMGT annotations. In a later genetic analysis, fewer N-insertions in productive TCRs were reported among donors in an Asian-associated ancestry cluster than the roughly 670-donor mean. In a later analysis, HLA-associated TCR beta chains were found to be more clonally expanded and to have lower generation probabilities than equally common non-associated chains. A group of highly shared sequence variants was considered likely to be a technical artifact of the sequencing pipeline. The cohort was sequenced for TCR beta chains only, and without alpha or paired-chain data the features that could be detected were limited. Immune exposure information for the cohort was limited to CMV serostatus. A few of the identified cytomegalovirus-associated TCR beta chains were confirmed in vitro to be specific for cytomegalovirus antigens. The study gave a list of roughly 150 TCR beta chains associated with cytomegalovirus. A later analysis found that most CMV-associated TCR beta chains appeared HLA-restricted, with HLA associations seemingly driven largely by CMV exposure. A further reported finding was that TCR beta sequences accurately predicted the HLA-A and HLA-B alleles for most subjects in the first cohort. The classifier was reported to diagnose cytomegalovirus status with high specificity and sensitivity in both the original cohort and the validation cohort. Most TCR sequences were observed very rarely across donors, whereas some public TCRs were present in many individuals. Several of the top co-occurrence clusters appeared to be linked to parvovirus B19, influenza, CMV and Epstein-Barr virus, according to a later analysis. Linkage disequilibrium might explain the correlated functional status among segregating V segments, but an unknown experimental factor could not be ruled out. In a later analysis, the rate of TCR association differed among HLA loci, with DRB1 alleles having the most associated TCRs and HLA-C alleles having the fewest.

The cohort comprised 710 or so healthy bone marrow donors. At the time of sampling, every cohort member was nominally healthy, though immune exposures that went unrecorded were likely present. The donor was CMV seropositive and was included in the group of approximately 310 seropositive cohort members. A peripheral blood sample was collected from each donor, and TCR beta sequencing was performed on peripheral blood mononuclear cells. Genomic DNA extraction from the blood cell samples was performed with the Qiagen DNeasy Blood Extraction Kit. Relative to germline, V is 6 bases shorter and J is 4 bases shorter, with 15 bases between their ends. From the germline V gene, CDR1 is MDHEN and CDR2 is SYDVKM. The CDR3 covers 14 residues, taking in both the cysteine and the phenylalanine. Solely the CDR3 DNA is kept, with 42 bases framed from the first base. Receptor libraries were prepared by the immunoSEQ multiplex PCR assay. For the multiplex PCR, a mixture combining 60 forward primers for TCR Vbeta segments and 13 reverse primers for TCR Jbeta segments was used. Amplification of the CDR3 region of rearranged TCR beta genes was performed with a multiplex PCR assay on genomic DNA. The amplified TCR beta libraries were sequenced on the Illumina HiSeq System as 87-base-pair reads. For the original study's pipeline: In a later analysis, roughly 80 million unique TCR beta chains were counted across the roughly 610 repertoires, and roughly 11 million of these chains were shared by at least two donors. Raw reads were error-corrected and collapsed into unique sequences with a nearest-neighbor algorithm that merged closely related sequences to remove PCR and sequencing errors. Alignment of CDR3 sequences to IMGT reference sequences was used to assign V, D and J gene segments. For a sequence to be retained, a match of at least six nucleotides was required to both a V gene segment and a J gene segment. Rearrangements were classified as productive when the CDR3 lacked stop codons and remained in frame with V and J, and all other rearrangements were classified as non-productive. CDR3 was defined by IMGT convention, running from the second conserved V-encoded cysteine to the conserved J-encoded phenylalanine. The earlier analysis of about 590 of the donors excluded sequences that lacked an unambiguous match to a single V gene segment. An earlier analysis of around 600 of the donors classified V segments as functional when productive rearrangements were above 56.7% and as segregating when the standard deviation between donors was above 5%. A statistical classification framework was built for diagnosing cytomegalovirus status from the catalog of TCR beta chain sequences. In a later analysis, TCR nucleotide sequences were compared against IMGT/GENE-DB human TR gene sequences so that V and J genes could be assigned. Using the TCRdist pipeline, a later analysis assigned CDR3 sequences along with most-parsimonious VDJ recombination scenarios. In a later analysis, each TCR beta chain was defined by its CDR3 amino acid sequence together with its V-gene family, and reads without a unique V-gene family were excluded. To address suspected cross-contamination and a sequencing artifact, a later analysis removed some 620 highly shared, low-generation-probability nucleotide sequences. In a later analysis, a clonal expansion index was calculated for each public chain from normalized within-repertoire ranks of inferred template counts. In a later analysis, generation probabilities were computed with a VDJ recombination model fitted to out-of-frame rearrangements, and the resulting probabilities were checked against IGoR. In a later analysis, hypergeometric tests were used to score TCR-TCR, TCR-HLA and TCR-CMV co-occurrence, with a repertoire-size bias correction applied to TCR pairs. A later analysis estimated false discovery rates by permuting HLA or CMV assignments 20 times. In a later analysis, co-occurring TCRs were grouped with DBSCAN, and TCRdist sequence similarity was added when clustering was performed within HLA-allele-positive subsets. Repertoires with fewer than 30,000 or more than 120,000 public chains were left out of co-occurrence clustering, as were five repertoires with anomalous nucleotide sharing. The immuneACCESS repertoire file appears here via TCRdb, limited to in-frame rearrangements. These files lack a portion of the clones; in checked studies, under half of the deficit traces to unresolved V genes, and the cause of the others is not known. That table is the source of V, J and clone size, and D and trimming were worked out from the DNA. This sample holds tens of thousands of clones; 65% to 85% were observed only once. Around 4.7% of the sample is held by the ten biggest clonotypes.

This clone has just a few counts. This receptor's antigen is unknown. No base quality information exists; no much larger clone differs at one position. The clonotype comes from a man aged 60 to 75 in good health and CMV-seropositive. The V and J genes are TRBV28 and TRBJ1-2; 6 matching bases give a weak D call of TRBD1. Source material: PBMCs. The nucleotides read TGTGCCAGCAGCCTGACAGGCACTGTCTATGGCTACACCTTC. This sequence encodes CASSLTGTVYGYTF.